The source of this T cell receptor (beta chain) is a study of early T cells in non-severe SARS-CoV-2 infection. Study-wide points: VDJdb-based matching was biased toward anti-spike CD8 responses and missed private and CD4 specificities.

The V end lost 0 bases, the J end lost 5 bases, and 14 bases lay between the germline ends. The CDR3 is 16 residues long. CDR1 and CDR2 (germline): SGHRS, YFSETQ. Researchers tagged individual cDNA molecules with unique molecular identifiers. TCRdb redid the calling of the 5' RACE reads with MiXCR, one entry per CDR3 protein. The sample lists approximately 70,000 distinct CDR3 sequences; approximately 15% were seen once. Concerning this clonotype: The target antigen is unknown.

The sample taken for sequencing was whole blood. The receptor was derived from an adult who was a healthcare worker with PCR-confirmed SARS-CoV-2 infection or an uninfected control (not recorded which). The chain recombines TRBV5-1 with TRBJ1-4; D may be TRBD1 (6 bases). The CDR3 spells CASSLGNREENEKLFF. The CDR3, as DNA: TGCGCCAGCAGCTTGGGGAACAGGGAGGAAAATGAAAAACTGTTTTTT.